The present entry profiles one T cell receptor (beta chain) with its context. The target of this receptor is not known. One base away there is no much larger clone; base qualities are not given. This entry belongs to a study of cytomegalovirus exposure and HLA in healthy donors (dated by TCRdb to between 2016 and 2019). Context from the whole study: An earlier analysis of roughly 610 of the donors reported 250 to 300 Gb of sequence data and 100 million to 120 million unique TCR beta sequences obtained from around 180 million T cells. An early release that covered approximately 600 HLA-typed donors contained about 300 gigabases of sequencing data and around 85 million unique TCR sequences. Among the roughly 390 genotyped donors, under 90% belonged to the genetic ancestry cluster associated with self-reported Caucasian donors. The aim of the study was to test whether cataloging public T cell receptors could identify signatures of past pathogen exposure. The study profiled the T cell repertoires of about 640 subjects by immunosequencing and related them to cytomegalovirus serostatus. In addition to the first cohort of about 650 subjects, a separate validation cohort of 130 or so different subjects was used. To predict cytomegalovirus infection status, the study brought together high-throughput TCR immunosequencing, statistical association of individual TCRs with disease status, and machine learning. To study patterns of TCR occurrence, a later analysis re-analyzed previously published TCR beta repertoires from 500 to 850 donors and added high-resolution HLA genotyping. Rather than using new phenotypic data, the later analysis identified candidate immune exposures from TCR beta sequences and from how often those sequences occurred across donors. To decide whether each TCR beta V gene segment behaved as functional or pseudogenic, an earlier analysis of approximately 600 of the donors relied on high-throughput TCR beta sequencing. Donor age, sex, ethnicity and CMV serostatus were compiled together with the repertoire data. Genome-wide SNP genotypes for about 55% of the roughly 670 donors were used in a later genetic analysis, which treated that subset as a discovery cohort. Every repertoire in the discovery cohort had been generated on one and the same sequencing platform. HLA typing included class I and class II loci at four-digit resolution. The number of donors typed differed by locus, with roughly 629-640 for A, B, C, DRB1 and DQB1, about 500 for DQA1, approximately 580 for DPA1, and around 450 for DPB1. Several DR-DQ haplotypes were treated as single units for association and clustering because of strong linkage in the cohort. On average, roughly 240,000 unique TCR beta nucleotide sequences were sequenced per donor among roughly 430 genotyped donors of the cohort, with roughly 18% of those sequences being non-productive. Overall study results and their limits: According to a later genetic analysis, donors in an Asian-associated ancestry cluster had fewer N-insertions in productive TCRs than the approximately 700-donor mean. The 87-base-pair reads could not distinguish some IMGT-functional V segments, including TRBV6-2 and TRBV6-3, so those segments were excluded. When HLA alleles, especially DR and DQ, strongly co-occurred, TCR associations were difficult to assign to individual alleles. In a later analysis, several top co-occurrence clusters were reported to appear linked to parvovirus B19, influenza, CMV and Epstein-Barr virus. Only TCR beta chains were sequenced in this cohort, and the absence of alpha or paired-chain data limited detectable features. According to a later analysis, TCR association rates differed among HLA loci, with DRB1 alleles showing the most associated TCRs and HLA-C alleles showing the fewest. In vitro tests confirmed that three of the cytomegalovirus-associated TCR beta chains recognize cytomegalovirus antigens. Linkage disequilibrium might explain the correlated functional status among segregating V segments, but an unknown experimental factor could not be excluded. Because HLA typing was missing for some donors at each locus, association tests included only the typed subset. A later analysis associated some 17,000 TCR beta sequences with specific HLA alleles at a false discovery rate of 0.05. A group of highly shared sequence variants was considered likely to be a technical artifact of the sequencing pipeline. An association between a missense DCLRE1C variant and V-gene and J-gene trimming of TCR beta chains was found in a later genetic analysis and replicated in an independent cohort. Cytomegalovirus status was reported to be diagnosed by the classifier with high specificity and sensitivity in both the original and validation cohorts. According to the authors, the approach could potentially be generalized to other disease states and immunological phenotypes. Immune exposure information for the cohort was limited to CMV serostatus. The earlier analysis of approximately 560 of the donors excluded 15 to 20 rarely observed V segments, including chromosome 9 orphons, because counts were too low. In a later analysis, HLA-associated TCR beta chains were found to be more clonally expanded and to have lower generation probabilities than equally common non-associated chains. The study listed 150 to 200 TCR beta chains as associated with cytomegalovirus. Roughly uniform sequencing depth across donors was assumed in presence/absence analyses, although this assumption may not hold. Across donors, most TCR sequences were observed very rarely, whereas some public TCRs were present in many individuals. A further reported finding was that TCR beta sequences accurately predicted the HLA-A and HLA-B alleles for most subjects in the first cohort. Broadly in line with IMGT annotations, most TCR beta V segments showed up in productive rearrangements about 90% or about 30% of the time in an earlier analysis of roughly 590 of the donors. Most CMV-associated TCR beta chains appeared to be HLA-restricted in a later analysis, and the HLA associations seemed to be driven largely by CMV exposure.

The cohort was made up of about 610 healthy bone marrow donors. All cohort members were sampled while nominally healthy, although unrecorded immune exposures were likely present. The donor was CMV seronegative and belonged to the group of 350 to 400 seronegative cohort members. A peripheral blood sample was provided by each donor, and peripheral blood mononuclear cells were used for TCR beta sequencing. Genomic DNA was extracted from the blood cell samples with the Qiagen DNeasy Blood Extraction Kit. Library method: the immunoSEQ multiplex PCR assay. For the multiplex PCR, a mixture combining 60 forward primers for TCR Vbeta segments and 13 reverse primers for TCR Jbeta segments was used. The CDR3 region of rearranged TCR beta genes was amplified from genomic DNA with a multiplex PCR assay. Amplified TCR beta libraries were sequenced as 87-base-pair reads on the Illumina HiSeq System. As for how the authors treated the data: Across the roughly 640 repertoires, a later analysis counted 78 million or so unique TCR beta chains, approximately 12 million of which were shared by at least two donors. To remove PCR and sequencing errors, raw reads were error-corrected and collapsed into unique sequences using a nearest-neighbor algorithm that merged closely related sequences. To assign V, D and J gene segments, CDR3 sequences were aligned to IMGT reference sequences. For a sequence to be retained, at least a six-nucleotide match to both a V gene segment and a J gene segment was required. A rearrangement was called productive if the CDR3 had no stop codons and remained in frame with V and J, and every other rearrangement was called non-productive. CDR3 was defined by IMGT convention, running from the second conserved V-encoded cysteine to the conserved J-encoded phenylalanine. The earlier analysis of some 600 of the donors excluded sequences that lacked an unambiguous match to a single V gene segment. An earlier analysis of about 590 of the donors classified V segments as functional when productive rearrangements were above 56.7% and as segregating when the standard deviation between donors was above 5%. To diagnose cytomegalovirus status from the catalog of TCR beta chain sequences, a statistical classification framework was built. In a later analysis, TCR nucleotide sequences were compared against IMGT/GENE-DB human TR gene sequences so that V and J genes could be assigned. Using the TCRdist pipeline, a later analysis assigned CDR3 sequences along with most-parsimonious VDJ recombination scenarios. A later analysis defined each TCR beta chain by its CDR3 amino acid sequence plus V-gene family, and excluded reads lacking a unique V-gene family. A later analysis removed over 500 highly shared, low-generation-probability nucleotide sequences to deal with suspected cross-contamination and a sequencing artifact. A later analysis calculated a clonal expansion index for each public chain from normalized within-repertoire ranks of inferred template counts. A later analysis computed generation probabilities with a VDJ recombination model fitted to out-of-frame rearrangements, and checked the results against IGoR. A later analysis scored TCR-TCR, TCR-HLA and TCR-CMV co-occurrence with hypergeometric tests, applying a repertoire-size bias correction to TCR pairs. A later analysis estimated false discovery rates by permuting HLA or CMV assignments 20 times. In a later analysis, co-occurring TCRs were grouped using DBSCAN, and TCRdist sequence similarity was added for clustering within HLA-allele-positive subsets. Repertoires with fewer than 30,000 or more than 120,000 public chains were left out of co-occurrence clustering, as were a handful of repertoires with anomalous nucleotide sharing. TCRdb mirrors the immuneACCESS table, restricted to in-frame sequences. Some clones are absent from its copies; in checked studies, under half trace to an unresolved V gene, and the reason for the others is unknown. The D gene and trimming were derived from the DNA, and the V and J assignments and clone size from that table. Here the sample has around 190,000 clones; 65% to 90% occur a single time. The ten largest clones add up to about 2.5% of the sample.

The CDR3 contains 14 residues, cysteine and phenylalanine counted. Just CDR3 DNA is preserved here, 42 bases in frame from base 1. In the germline V gene, CDR1 corresponds to KGHSH and CDR2 to LQKENI. V ends up 4 bases short and J 7 bases short, with an unmatched junction base count of 5. The sample taken for sequencing was PBMCs. This receptor was taken from a woman aged 50 to 60 in good health and CMV-seronegative. This sequence uses TRBV18 and TRBJ1-5; 9 nucleotides in the junction match TRBD1. The bases read TGTGCCAGCTCACGGGACAGGGCAAACCAGCCCCAGCATTTT. This sequence encodes CASSRDRANQPQHF.